The 3 T cell receptor beta chains reported below all come from one sample, sequenced in a study of blood T cell repertoires in COVID-19. The table came from immunoSEQ multiplex PCR; TCRdb's copy has only in-frame clones and leaves some out. The table has 65,000 or so clones, roughly 87% seen once; the top ten hold around 9.1%. Sequenced input: peripheral blood. These receptors were collected from a human donor with acute or convalescent COVID-19. The donor label of this sample is uncertain.

The table lists this clone with a few counts. The chain joins TRBV18 to TRBJ1-1; no reliable D call. The V end lost 3 bases, the J end lost 5 bases, and 10 bases lay between the germline ends. The CDR3 is made up of 13 amino acids. Per germline, CDR1 KGHSH and CDR2 LQKENI. The CDR3 protein is CASSPPDRTEAFF. In nucleotides, the CDR3 is TGTGCCAGCTCACCTCCCGATAGAACTGAAGCTTTCTTT.

V gene TRBV7-9 combines with J gene TRBJ2-1; TRBD2 agrees at 9 bases. CDR1 is SEHNR and CDR2 is FQNEAQ in the germline V gene (reference sequence). The CDR3 contains 12 residues. V trimming: 5 bases; J trimming: 15 bases; junction bases outside the gene matches: 8. DNA of the CDR3: TGTGCCAGCAGCCTACCGGGACTAGCTTCGTTCTTC. It is translated as CASSLPGLASFF.

The gene calls are TRBV30 and TRBJ1-4; TRBD1 might be the D (6 bases). CDR3 size: 12 residues. The V gene lost 2 bases and the J gene lost 7 bases, with 8 bases spanning the gap. Germline V gives CDR1 GTSNPN, CDR2 SVGIG (reference sequence). CDR3 in DNA: TGTGCCTGGAGTAGGGACACTGAAAAACTGTTTTTT. Translated: CAWSRDTEKLFF. Full variable domain (missing parts from reference TRBV30 and TRBJ1-4): SQTIHQWPATLVQPVGSPLSLECTVEGTSNPNLYWYRQAAGRGLQLLFYSVGIGQISSEVPQNLSASRPQDRQFILSSKKLLLSDSGFYLCAWSRDTEKLFFGSGTQLSVL.